This TCR beta chain came from a study of cytomegalovirus exposure and HLA in healthy donors. Background on the study: Later analysis reported that the approximately 110 validation repertoires shared the platform of the approximately 690 first-cohort repertoires.

The approximately 120-subject validation cohort, separate from the approximately 630-subject first cohort, included the donors. CDR1 is SGHNT and CDR2 is YENEEA in the germline V gene. Germline trimming cut 5 bases from V and 2 bases from J; bases unmatched to any gene: 6. There are 15 residues in the CDR3. Regarding this clone: What it binds is unknown.

Findings and caveats of the study: Accounts indicate the classifier identified cytomegalovirus status with strong specificity and sensitivity. Overall, about 160 TCR beta chains were annotated as cytomegalovirus-associated.

Repertoires were generated with immunoSEQ multiplex PCR, while TCRdb's copy carries only in-frame clones and drops some. The table lists more than 95,000 clones, approximately 86% of them singletons. The source is a woman younger than 30 in good health and CMV-seropositive. Sequenced input: PBMCs. V gene TRBV11-3 combines with J gene TRBJ2-3; TRBD1 matches 8 bases. DNA for the CDR3: TGTGCCAGCAGCCAGGGGACAGGAGACACAGATACGCAGTATTTT. The encoded protein is CASSQGTGDTDTQYF.